This TCR beta chain was retrieved from a study of cytomegalovirus exposure and HLA in healthy donors. Broader study findings: The classifier was said to identify cytomegalovirus status with high specificity and sensitivity. Among TCR beta chains of equal frequency, HLA-associated ones were more clonally expanded in a later analysis.

V was cut by 5 bases and J by 2 bases, with 6 bases left in between. Germline loops: CDR1 LNHDA, CDR2 SQIVND (reference sequence). The CDR3 is 12 residues long. To note about this clone: No antigen is known for it. In the same sample, other DNA sequences code for this CDR3.

PCR involved 60 Vbeta and 13 Jbeta primers. The table came from immunoSEQ multiplex PCR; TCRdb's copy has only in-frame clones and leaves some out. This table holds 170,000 or so clones, under 85% found once. Among the donors, all were healthy bone marrow donors. This TCR came from a woman younger than 45 in good health and CMV-seronegative. Sequencing was performed on PBMCs. The chain has TRBV19 and TRBJ1-2; weak D call: TRBD1 (5 bases). DNA for the CDR3: TGTGCCAGTAGTGGACAAAACTATGGCTACACCTTC. Amino acids: CASSGQNYGYTF.